These 6 T cell receptor beta chains came from one sample sequenced in a study of early T cells in non-severe SARS-CoV-2 infection. TCRdb reprocessed the 5' RACE reads with MiXCR, giving one entry per CDR3 protein. The sample shows 55,000 to 70,000 distinct CDR3 sequences, around 12% of them seen only once. The sequenced material came from whole blood. The receptors originated from an adult who was a healthcare worker with PCR-confirmed SARS-CoV-2 infection or an uninfected control (not recorded which).

The chain combines TRBV5-1 with TRBJ2-7, with D uncertain. V was pared by 4 bases and J by 4 bases, with 12 bases between. CDR3 size: 13 residues. CDR1 is SGHRS and CDR2 is YFSETQ in the germline V gene. Written as DNA, the CDR3 is TGCGCCAGCAGCACCGGACCTCCTTACGAGCAGTACTTC. It encodes CASSTGPPYEQYF.

This clonotype turned up a few times. J is TRBJ2-7 and V is TRBV28, with TRBD1 matching 9 bases. Germline loops: CDR1 MDHEN, CDR2 SYDVKM. V lost 5 bases and J lost 2; bases outside the gene matches: 10. The CDR3 runs to 16 residues. CDR3 in DNA: TGTGCCAGCAGTACTATGGGGACAGGGAGTCCCTACGAGCAGTACTTC. Encoded protein: CASSTMGTGSPYEQYF. The whole variable domain, filled in from reference TRBV28 and TRBJ2-7, reads DVKVTQSSRYLVKRTGEKVFLECVQDMDHENMFWYRQDPGLGLRLIYFSYDVKMKEKGDIPEGYSVSREKKERFSLILESASTNQTSMYLCASSTMGTGSPYEQYFGPGTRLTVT.

In this sample, this clonotype turned up a few times. This rearrangement joins TRBV11-2 to TRBJ1-6; D perhaps matches TRBD1 (6 bases). V was clipped by 6 bases and J by 9 bases, with 18 bases between them. This CDR3 spans 15 amino acids. Per the germline V gene, CDR1 is SGHAT and CDR2 is FQNNGV. CDR3 residues: CASSPGTGATSPLHF. The CDR3 bases are TGTGCCAGCAGTCCAGGGACGGGGGCAACTTCACCCCTCCACTTT.

This clonotype was seen a few times. V usage is TRBV6-1 and J usage is TRBJ2-6; TRBD1 matches at 8 bases. V lost 8 bases, J lost 3 bases, and 3 bases stayed unmatched. This CDR3 region has 14 residues. CDR1 MNHNS and CDR2 SASEGT come from the germline V gene. The CDR3 DNA follows: TGTGCCAGCCAGGGGGCAAATGGGGCCAACGTCCTGACTTTC. Translation gives CASQGANGANVLTF.

The V and J genes are TRBV20-1 and TRBJ2-7; D may correspond to TRBD1 or TRBD2 (5 bases each). This CDR3 is built from 14 residues. Germline values: CDR1 DFQATT, CDR2 SNEGSKA (reference sequence). Trimming stripped 4 bases from V and 7 bases from J, with 20 bases between. This CDR3 reads CSAIRRDRAMEQYF. The DNA for the CDR3 is TGCAGTGCTATTCGCCGGGACCGTGCCATGGAGCAGTACTTC.

The chain uses TRBV7-9 and TRBJ1-1; D unclear. This CDR3 spans 16 amino acids. CDR1 and CDR2 (germline): SEHNR, FQNEAQ (reference sequence). V was shortened by 5 bases and J by 4 bases, with 20 bases between the two germline ends. The chain's CDR3 is CASSPTDRQKRTEAFF. CDR3 sequence (DNA): TGTGCCAGCAGCCCGACCGACCGACAAAAGCGCACTGAAGCTTTCTTT.